The sample holds one count of the clone carrying this T cell receptor beta chain. Sequencing was performed with immunoSEQ multiplex PCR; in TCRdb, only in-frame clones are kept and a portion is missing. The data hold around 36,000 clones, with 90% to 95% observed a single time. These data belong to a study of T cell changes during pregnancy in multiple sclerosis. Trimming removed 4 bases at V and 5 bases at J, with 6 bases between. CDR3 length: 12 amino acids. From germline, CDR1 is MGHRA and CDR2 YSYEKL. The V and J genes are TRBV4-1 and TRBJ2-1; TRBD1 might be the D (5 bases). This material consisted of CD8+ T cells from peripheral blood mononuclear cells, taken before pregnancy. The TCR sequence derives from a female donor with multiple sclerosis, enrolled in a pregnancy study. CDR3 sequence reads: CASSLQDNEQFF. CDR3 DNA: TGCGCCAGCAGCCTACAGGACAATGAGCAGTTCTTC.